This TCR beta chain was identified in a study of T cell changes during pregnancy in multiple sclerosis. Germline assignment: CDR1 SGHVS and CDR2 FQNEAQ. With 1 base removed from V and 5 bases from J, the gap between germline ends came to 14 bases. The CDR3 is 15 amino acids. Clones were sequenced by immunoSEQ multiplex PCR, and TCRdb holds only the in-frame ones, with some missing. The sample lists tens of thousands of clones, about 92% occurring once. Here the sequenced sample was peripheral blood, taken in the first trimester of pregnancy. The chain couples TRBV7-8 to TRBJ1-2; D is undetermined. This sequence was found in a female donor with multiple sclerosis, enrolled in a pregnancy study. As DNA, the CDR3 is TGTGCCAGCAGCTTAGTGCAGCCCGACGGGTATGGCTACACCTTC. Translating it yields CASSLVQPDGYGYTF.